The sequence of this T cell receptor (beta chain) was determined in a study of T cell responses to AZD1222 COVID-19 vaccine. Study-level information: Timing groups of about 4 and about 12 weeks for second doses were pooled.

On this clone: Its antigen remains unidentified.

The ends were cut back, 7 bases at V and 4 bases at J, with 17 bases in the middle. The CDR3 consists of 15 residues. Germline CDR1 is LNHDA and CDR2 is SQIVND (reference sequence). Findings and limits, study-wide: Regions left unmutated in variants are reportedly the target of nearly half of spike-specific TCRs.

Sequencing was performed with immunoSEQ multiplex PCR; in TCRdb, only in-frame clones are kept and a portion is missing. The sample contains some 150,000 clones, 85% to 95% of which appear only once. This receptor was identified in an adult in good health. The chain uses TRBV19 and TRBJ1-5; a possible D gene is TRBD1 (6 bases). The sequencing used peripheral blood, collected on day 0 of AZD1222 vaccination. The CDR3 coding sequence is TGTGCCAGTAACCCCTGGGGGGCCCCTAATCAGCCCCAGCATTTT. As protein: CASNPWGAPNQPQHF.